The 22 T cell receptor beta chains given below trace back to one sample, sequenced in a study of T cells in Graves' hyperthyroidism and ophthalmopathy. What was amplified from RNA transcripts were TCR beta CDR3 regions. During a first-round RT-PCR of the TCR CDR3, the HTBI primer set was used. TCRdb re-analysed the multiplex PCR reads in MiXCR, keeping a single row per CDR3 protein. The sample lists about 290,000 distinct CDR3 sequences, over 15% occurring once. What was sequenced was blood. The receptors here all came from an older woman with Graves' ophthalmopathy.

This clonotype was found many times. The chain couples TRBV6-2 or TRBV6-3 to TRBJ1-2; D ambiguous. CDR1 MNHEY and CDR2 SVGEGT come from the germline V gene. The CDR3 totals 14 residues. Trimming cost V 6 bases and J 3 bases, with 14 bases left between them. The CDR3 region is CASRESGGYYGYTF. The CDR3 DNA is TGTGCCAGCAGGGAGAGTGGCGGCTACTATGGCTACACCTTC.

This clonotype was counted at least ten times. The J gene is TRBJ1-6, the V gene TRBV3-1; D call uncertain. Trimming pared 0 bases from V and 7 bases from J, leaving 4 bases between. This CDR3 is 13 amino acids long. CDR1 and CDR2 (germline): LGHDT, YNNKEL (reference sequence). CDR3 loop: CASSQEGNSPLHF. The CDR3 DNA reads as TGTGCCAGCAGCCAAGAAGGAAATTCACCCCTCCACTTT. The whole variable domain, filled in from reference TRBV3-1 and TRBJ1-6, reads DTAVSQTPKYLVTQMGNDKSIKCEQNLGHDTMYWYKQDSKKFLKIMFSYNNKELIINETVPNRFSPKSPDKAHLNLHINSLELGDSAVYFCASSQEGNSPLHFGNGTRLTVT.

This clonotype was seen many times. The chain uses TRBV19 and TRBJ1-4; D call uncertain. Per germline, CDR1 LNHDA and CDR2 SQIVND (reference sequence). The CDR3 runs 15 residues. Trimming took off 5 bases at V and 0 bases at J, with 10 bases between the two ends. CDR3 in amino acids: CASSSHSATNEKLFF. The CDR3 region has the DNA TGTGCCAGTAGTTCGCACAGTGCAACTAATGAAAAACTGTTTTTT. The variable domain in full, completed from reference TRBV19 and TRBJ1-4, reads DGGITQSPKYLFRKEGQNVTLSCEQNLNHDAMYWYRQDPGQGLRLIYYSQIVNDFQKGDIAEGYSVSREKKESFPLTVTSAQKNPTAFYLCASSSHSATNEKLFFGSGTQLSVL.

This clonotype was observed a handful of times. The chain combines TRBV19 with TRBJ1-5; 7 positions agree with TRBD1. Germline-derived CDR1 and CDR2 are LNHDA and SQIVND (reference sequence). V lost 9 bases to trimming and J lost 1 base; unmatched junction nucleotides: 12. CDR3 length: 16 residues. DNA of the CDR3: TGTGCCAGCGACAGGGAGGGATTCCAGAGCAATCAGCCCCAGCATTTT. It translates to CASDREGFQSNQPQHF.

The J gene is TRBJ1-5, the V gene TRBV2; TRBD1 matches at 10 bases. The CDR3 is 15 amino acids. With V trimmed by 6 bases and J by 4 bases, 6 bases remained unmatched. Looked up from germline, CDR1 is SNHLY and CDR2 is FYNNEI. The CDR3: CASRAGTGVNQPQHF. Here the CDR3 DNA reads TGTGCCAGCAGAGCCGGGACAGGGGTAAATCAGCCCCAGCATTTT.

The rearrangement joins TRBV4-1 to TRBJ2-7; TRBD1 matches 10 bases. V was pared by 4 bases and J by 6 bases, with 3 bases of the junction left unmatched. CDR3 length: 13 amino acids. Germline assignment: CDR1 MGHRA and CDR2 YSYEKL. The CDR3 spells CASSPRTGGEQYF. The CDR3 DNA reads TGCGCCAGCAGCCCCAGGACAGGGGGCGAGCAGTACTTC.

This clonotype was picked up a small number of times. This chain uses TRBV27 with TRBJ2-7, with 11 nucleotides matching TRBD1. J lost 6 bases, V lost 6 bases, and 4 bases had no gene match. The germline V gene encodes CDR1 MNHEY and CDR2 SMNVEV (reference sequence). This CDR3 region has 13 residues. CDR3 in amino acids: CASRPGTGGEQYF. For the CDR3, the DNA is TGTGCCAGCAGACCCGGGACAGGGGGCGAGCAGTACTTC.

This clonotype was recorded a few times. The chain recombines TRBV6-2 or TRBV6-3 with TRBJ2-4; 8 bases agree with TRBD2. This CDR3 comprises 13 residues. CDR1 and CDR2 (germline): MNHEY, SVGEGT. Trimming took 4 bases from V and 8 from J; bases not matched to a gene: 4. The CDR3 spells CASSSSGYDIQYF. For the CDR3, the DNA is TGTGCCAGCAGTTCTAGCGGGTACGACATTCAGTACTTC.

Only a few counts were recorded for this clonotype. The V gene is TRBV5-6, the J gene TRBJ1-2, with 7 bases matching TRBD1. Germline V gene lookup returns CDR1 SGHDT and CDR2 YYEEEE. The length of the CDR3 is 13 residues. V shed 6 bases and J 7 bases; nucleotides not matched to a gene: 9. The CDR3 here is CASTWGGGPGYTF. CDR3 coding DNA: TGTGCCAGCACCTGGGGAGGGGGCCCTGGCTACACCTTC.

This clonotype was detected only a few times. The V and J genes are TRBV15 and TRBJ1-1; D unclear. V was pared by 0 bases and J by 1 base, with 9 bases between. The V gene's germline CDR1 is LNHNV and CDR2 YYDKDF (reference sequence). This CDR3 region has 15 residues. CDR3 residues: CATSRDYSGNTEAFF. The CDR3 DNA reads as TGTGCCACCAGCAGAGATTATTCAGGGAACACTGAAGCTTTCTTT.

This chain uses TRBV25-1 with TRBJ1-1; D gene uncertain. The V end lost 0 bases, the J end lost 0 bases, and 8 bases lay between the germline ends. This CDR3 comprises 15 residues. Looked up from germline, CDR1 is MGHDK and CDR2 is SYGVNS. In DNA form, the CDR3 reads TGTGCCAGCAGTGAATATAACCGAATGAACACTGAAGCTTTCTTT. Translated, it gives CASSEYNRMNTEAFF.

This clonotype occurred a few times. The rearrangement uses TRBV5-4 and TRBJ2-2; possible D gene TRBD2, 5 bases. Per the germline V gene, CDR1 is SGHNT and CDR2 is YYREEE (reference sequence). V was cut by 2 bases and J by 6 bases, with 14 bases left in between. CDR3 length: 15 residues. The CDR3 nucleotides read TGTGCCAGCAGCTTTCCATCCACTAGAGCCGGGGAGCTGTTTTTT. This codes for CASSFPSTRAGELFF.

This chain links TRBV2 with TRBJ2-3, with D unclear. CDR3 length equals 15 residues. Germline loops: CDR1 SNHLY, CDR2 FYNNEI. Trimming pared 2 bases from V and 1 base from J, leaving 10 bases between. The CDR3 is CASSEYVGRTDTQYF. The CDR3 DNA reads as TGTGCCAGCAGTGAATACGTGGGCCGCACAGATACGCAGTATTTT.

This clonotype was recorded many times. This sequence joins TRBV24-1 and TRBJ2-1; weak D call: TRBD2 (5 bases). The CDR3 consists of 15 residues. V lost 6 bases and J lost 8, with 19 bases in between. CDR1 is KGHDR, CDR2 SFDVKD, per germline. CDR3 DNA: TGTGCCACCAGTAACCGGGAATCCAGATTGGATGAGCAGTTCTTC. Residues: CATSNRESRLDEQFF.

This clonotype was seen many times. The gene calls are TRBV12-3 or TRBV12-4 and TRBJ2-2; no firm D call. Between the trimmed V and J ends, which lost 3 bases and 0 bases, there was a span of 5 bases. CDR3 length equals 14 residues. The CDR3 loop is CASSFLSNTGELFF. In DNA, the CDR3 is TGTGCCAGCAGTTTTCTCTCGAACACCGGGGAGCTGTTTTTT.

The chain combines TRBV9 with TRBJ1-2; 9 bases map to TRBD1. In germline, CDR1 is SGDLS, CDR2 YYNGEE. Trimming at V came to 4 bases and at J to 4 bases, leaving 8 bases not matched to a gene. This CDR3 is 15 amino acids long. Here the CDR3 DNA reads TGTGCCAGCAGCCCGAGGAGGACAGGGGCCTATGGCTACACCTTC. Protein sequence: CASSPRRTGAYGYTF.

The sample holds many counts of this clonotype. This rearrangement joins TRBV30 to TRBJ1-2; 7 nucleotides line up with TRBD1. From germline, CDR1 is GTSNPN and CDR2 SVGIG (reference sequence). V was clipped by 8 bases and J by 1 base; unmatched bases: 4. The CDR3 is 12 amino acids. The CDR3, as DNA: TGTGCCGGTCAGGGGGATAACTATGGCTACACCTTC. Amino acids: CAGQGDNYGYTF.

J is TRBJ2-2 and V is TRBV5-1, with 7 bases matching TRBD2. The trim removed 4 bases at V and 3 bases at J, leaving 3 bases unmatched. In germline, CDR1 is SGHRS, CDR2 YFSETQ. The CDR3 contains 14 residues. CDR3 nucleotide sequence: TGCGCCAGCAGCCGCGGGGGAGACACCGGGGAGCTGTTTTTT. Its translation is CASSRGGDTGELFF.

The J gene is TRBJ2-1, the V gene TRBV5-6; 10 bases are a match to TRBD1. CDR1 and CDR2 (germline): SGHDT, YYEEEE. With V trimmed by 7 bases and J by 8 bases, 18 bases remained unmatched. This CDR3 spans 17 amino acids. As DNA, the CDR3 is TGTGCCAGCTTTCCCCCGACAGGGGGCTCACGACGGGATGAGCAGTTCTTC. It encodes CASFPPTGGSRRDEQFF.

This clonotype was recorded a few times. The CDR3 region is CASSFLDRVEAFF. The CDR3, as DNA: TGTGCCAGCAGTTTCCTTGACAGGGTTGAAGCTTTCTTT. V usage is TRBV6-1 and J usage is TRBJ1-1; 7 bases fit TRBD1. V lost 5 bases to trimming and J lost 7 bases; unmatched junction nucleotides: 7. The length of the CDR3 is 13 residues. Germline values: CDR1 MNHNS, CDR2 SASEGT.

This chain joins TRBV5-1 and TRBJ2-1; 7 positions match TRBD2. Germline assignment: CDR1 SGHRS and CDR2 YFSETQ. J was trimmed by 5 bases and V by 7 bases; bases with no gene match: 0. This CDR3 has 11 amino acids. CDR3 amino acids: CASAGDNEQFF. CDR3 in DNA: TGCGCCAGCGCGGGGGACAATGAGCAGTTCTTC.

This clonotype has a handful of counts. This chain connects TRBV19 to TRBJ2-3; TRBD2 agrees at 7 bases. Trimming cost V 0 bases and J 4 bases; bases outside gene matches: 1. CDR1 is LNHDA and CDR2 is SQIVND in the germline V gene (reference sequence). CDR3 length equals 14 residues. CDR3 region: CASSIERGSDTQYF. The CDR3 nucleotides read TGTGCCAGTAGTATAGAGCGGGGGTCAGATACGCAGTATTTT.